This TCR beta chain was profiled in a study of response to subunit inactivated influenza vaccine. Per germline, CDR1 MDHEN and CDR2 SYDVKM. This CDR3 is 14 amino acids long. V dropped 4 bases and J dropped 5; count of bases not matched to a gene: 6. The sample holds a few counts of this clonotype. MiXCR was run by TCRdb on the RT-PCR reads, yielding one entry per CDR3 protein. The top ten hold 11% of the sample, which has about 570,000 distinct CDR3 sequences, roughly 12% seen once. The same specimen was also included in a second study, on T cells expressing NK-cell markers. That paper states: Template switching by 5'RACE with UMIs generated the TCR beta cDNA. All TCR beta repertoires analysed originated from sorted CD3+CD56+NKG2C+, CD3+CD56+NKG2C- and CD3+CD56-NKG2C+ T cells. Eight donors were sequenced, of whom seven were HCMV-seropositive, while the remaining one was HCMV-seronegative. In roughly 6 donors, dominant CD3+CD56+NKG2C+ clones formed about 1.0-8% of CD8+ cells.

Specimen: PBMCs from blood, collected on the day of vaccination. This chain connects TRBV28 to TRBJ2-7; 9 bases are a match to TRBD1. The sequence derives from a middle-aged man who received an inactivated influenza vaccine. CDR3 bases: TGTGCCAGCAGTTCGCCGGGACAGGGACACGAGCAGTACTTC. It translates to CASSSPGQGHEQYF.